This T cell receptor (beta chain) was documented in a study of T cells in Graves' hyperthyroidism and ophthalmopathy. The CDR3 is made up of 15 amino acids, end residues included. CDR1 and CDR2 (germline): DFQATT, SNEGSKA (reference sequence). Concerning this clonotype itself: Its target is unknown. The DNA is omitted, as the CDR3 cannot be located on it reliably, and the CDR3 follows TCRdb's listing.

Regarding the study as a whole: From stable hyperthyroidism, ophthalmopathy was separated by a 13 V-J model. The model's output predicted ophthalmopathy at a median of 6.5 months prior to onset.

Recently diagnosed hyperthyroidism of less than 2 months' duration affected patients aged 18 to 65. Researchers barred patients who had uncontrolled infection, other autoimmune disease, pregnancy or lactation. There were TCR beta CDR3 regions amplified from RNA transcripts. TCR CDR3 regions were first amplified by RT-PCR with HTBI primers. TCRdb re-called the multiplex PCR reads with MiXCR, one entry per CDR3 protein. The data contain about 560,000 distinct CDR3 sequences, 16% of them seen just once; the ten biggest clones take up 15% to 20%. This clonotype was obtained from a young woman with Graves' hyperthyroidism. The gene calls are TRBV20-1 and TRBJ2-2; the tabulated D call, TRBD2, remains unverified against the DNA. The sequencing input was blood. The CDR3 loop is CSAMGLAGTPGSCFF.